The 27 T cell receptor beta chains reported below all come from one sample, sequenced in a study of blood T cells in healthy people across ages. With a J-beta primer mix and a sample-barcoded 5' primer, a second PCR ran about 7 to 11 cycles. Using its own MiXCR run on the 5' RACE reads, TCRdb lists one record per CDR3 protein. The data show over 1,300,000 distinct CDR3 sequences, 59% seen once. The sequencing input was blood. The receptors stem from a man aged 18 to 29 in good health.

The rearrangement uses TRBV30 and TRBJ2-5; TRBD1 agrees at 10 bases. The CDR3 covers 12 residues. The germline gives CDR1 GTSNPN, CDR2 SVGIG (reference sequence). V lost 7 bases to trimming and J lost 3 bases; unmatched junction nucleotides: 2. CDR3 nucleotide sequence: TGTGCCTACGGGACAGGGGAAGAGACCCAGTACTTC. Residues: CAYGTGEETQYF. Variable domain in full (rest from reference TRBV30 and TRBJ2-5): SQTIHQWPATLVQPVGSPLSLECTVEGTSNPNLYWYRQAAGRGLQLLFYSVGIGQISSEVPQNLSASRPQDRQFILSSKKLLLSDSGFYLCAYGTGEETQYFGPGTRLLVL.

This clonotype turned up a few times. V and J are TRBV5-1 and TRBJ2-4; D is possibly TRBD2 (5 bases). The DNA end is a closer match to TRBJ2-7, so the J assignment may be wrong. CDR1 and CDR2 (germline): SGHRS, YFSETQ. This CDR3 region has 16 residues. The DNA for the CDR3 is TGCGCCAGCAGCTATTCGTCCGGGGAACTAACCTACGAGCAGTACTTC. Translation gives CASSYSSGELTYEQYF.

The chain links TRBV2 to TRBJ2-3; D not resolved. CDR1 and CDR2 from the germline V gene are SNHLY and FYNNEI. Between the trimmed V and J ends, which lost 4 bases and 3 bases, there was a span of 11 bases. This CDR3 contains 14 residues. This chain's CDR3 is CASSALLGTDTQYF. The CDR3 DNA follows: TGTGCCAGCAGTGCATTGCTAGGAACAGATACGCAGTATTTT.

The rearrangement joins TRBV10-3 to TRBJ2-3; 10 nucleotides match TRBD1. Germline V lookup: CDR1 ENHRY, CDR2 SYGVKD. V shed 8 bases, J shed 4 bases, and the junction held 9 bases outside the gene matches. The CDR3 has 15 residues. The CDR3: CAIGSGTGAADTQYF. The DNA for the CDR3 is TGTGCCATCGGATCCGGGACAGGGGCAGCAGATACGCAGTATTTT.

On this clonotype: At one boundary the junction diverges from the germline segment, which might be a read error. The V gene is TRBV29-1, the J gene TRBJ1-2; TRBD1 is a possible D gene (5 bases). CDR3 length: 14 residues. Looked up from germline, CDR1 is SQVTM and CDR2 is ANQGSEA. In DNA, the CDR3 is TGCAGCGTTCTGGAGGGGCTAACTAACTACGGCTACACCTTC. Amino acid sequence: CSVLEGLTNYGYTF.

This clonotype occurred a few times. The rearrangement uses TRBV20-1 and TRBJ1-1, with TRBD1 identical over 7 bases. Germline V lookup: CDR1 DFQATT, CDR2 SNEGSKA (reference sequence). Unmatched junction bases numbered 7, after V lost 3 bases and J lost 3 bases. The CDR3 spans 14 residues. CDR3 protein: CSASDDRDDTEAFF. CDR3 bases: TGCAGTGCTAGCGATGACAGGGACGACACTGAAGCTTTCTTT.

This clonotype was detected a few times. This chain joins TRBV7-2 and TRBJ2-3; D assignment may be TRBD1 or TRBD2 (5 bases each). The CDR3 has 15 amino acids. Germline V gene data show CDR1 as SGHTA and CDR2 as FQGNSA. Trimming cost V 1 base and J 2 bases, with 10 bases left between them. The CDR3 sequence is CASSLDGAATDTQYF. In nucleotides, the CDR3 is TGTGCCAGCAGCTTAGACGGGGCCGCCACAGATACGCAGTATTTT.

V usage is TRBV29-1 and J usage is TRBJ2-5; TRBD1 matches 9 bases. With 1 base clipped from V and 1 base from J, the junction kept 7 bases outside the gene matches. The CDR3 totals 16 residues. CDR1 SQVTM and CDR2 ANQGSEA come from the germline V gene. The CDR3 spells CSVEGTGVPLQETQYF. CDR3 DNA sequence: TGCAGCGTTGAAGGGACAGGGGTGCCCCTCCAAGAGACCCAGTACTTC.

The genes are TRBV12-3 or TRBV12-4 and TRBJ2-1, with D unclear. Trimming removed 6 bases from V and 6 bases from J, with 12 bases in between. This CDR3 is built from 13 residues. CDR3 sequence (DNA): TGTGCCAGCAGGCGGCCGATCTCCAATGAGCAGTTCTTC. Protein sequence: CASRRPISNEQFF.

This rearrangement joins TRBV12-3 or TRBV12-4 to TRBJ2-7, with D possibly matching TRBD2 (6 bases). V shed 3 bases and J shed 7 bases, with 13 bases lying between them. There are 13 residues in the CDR3. Written as DNA, the CDR3 is TGTGCCAGCAGTTTGGACTACAACAATGAGCAGTACTTC. Translated, it gives CASSLDYNNEQYF.

The V gene is TRBV6-5, the J gene TRBJ2-1; 9 bases are a match to TRBD1. The trim removed 0 bases at V and 8 bases at J, leaving 5 bases unmatched. Germline V gives CDR1 MNHEY, CDR2 SVGAGI. The CDR3 spans 15 residues. CDR3 sequence reads: CASSYSGTGFDEQFF. As DNA, the CDR3 is TGTGCCAGCAGTTACTCCGGGACAGGGTTTGATGAGCAGTTCTTC.

This chain links TRBV6-2 or TRBV6-3 with TRBJ2-1; 7 nucleotides line up with TRBD2. With 7 bases clipped from V and 7 bases from J, the junction kept 13 bases outside the gene matches. This CDR3 region has 15 residues. Germline V gene data show CDR1 as MNHEY and CDR2 as SVGEGT. The CDR3 loop is CASTTGVYGGNEQFF. CDR3 bases: TGTGCCAGCACCACGGGTGTATACGGGGGGAATGAGCAGTTCTTC.

The sample holds many counts of this clonotype. CDR3 nucleotide sequence: TGTGCCAGCAGAGGACTAGCGGGACAGAGCGGGGAGCTGTTTTTT. Translating gives CASRGLAGQSGELFF. This chain joins TRBV6-4 and TRBJ2-2, with 12 positions matching TRBD2. The CDR3 is 15 residues long. Germline loops: CDR1 MRHNA, CDR2 SNTAGT. The V and J ends lost 6 bases and 7 bases, in that order; junction bases with no gene match: 6.

The genes are TRBV6-6 and TRBJ2-7; no firm D call. The CDR3 sequence is 13 residues long. Germline assignment: CDR1 MNHNY and CDR2 SVGAGI (reference sequence). V was trimmed by 6 bases and J by 3 bases, leaving 12 bases between them. Here the CDR3 reads CASSLNHYYEQYF. The DNA for the CDR3 is TGTGCCAGCAGCCTCAATCACTACTACGAGCAGTACTTC.

V gene TRBV4-2 combines with J gene TRBJ2-5; no reliable D call. Per germline, CDR1 LGHNA and CDR2 YNFKEQ. CDR3 size: 13 residues. Trimming left V 2 bases short and J 1 base short, with 5 bases between. The CDR3 sequence: CASSQTPQETQYF. The CDR3 region has the DNA TGTGCCAGCAGCCAAACCCCCCAAGAGACCCAGTACTTC.

A few counts support this clonotype. The chain couples TRBV2 to TRBJ1-2; no reliable D call. In germline, CDR1 is SNHLY, CDR2 FYNNEI. With 2 bases removed from V and 5 bases from J, the gap between germline ends came to 3 bases. CDR3 length equals 11 residues. In DNA form, the CDR3 reads TGTGCCAGCAGTGAACAATATGGCTACACCTTC. Amino acid sequence: CASSEQYGYTF. The full variable domain, completed using reference TRBV2 and TRBJ1-2, is EPEVTQTPSHQVTQMGQEVILRCVPISNHLYFYWYRQILGQKVEFLVSFYNNEISEKSEIFDDQFSVERPDGSNFTLKIRSTKLEDSAMYFCASSEQYGYTFGSGTRLTVV.

This clonotype was recorded once. The chain links TRBV27 to TRBJ1-6; D ambiguous. Germline CDR1 MNHEY, CDR2 SMNVEV (reference sequence). The ends were cut back, 3 bases at V and 10 bases at J, with 10 bases in the middle. This CDR3 spans 13 amino acids. Here the CDR3 reads CASSLRGYSPLHF. CDR3 in DNA: TGTGCCAGCAGTTTGCGAGGGTACTCACCCCTCCACTTT.

The chain links TRBV7-6 to TRBJ2-3; D may match TRBD1 or TRBD2 (7 bases each). This CDR3 is built from 19 residues. Germline CDR1 and CDR2: SGHVS and FNYEAQ. The V gene lost 1 base and the J gene lost 2 bases, with 22 bases spanning the gap. The CDR3, as DNA: TGTGCCAGCAGCTTAGGACAGGGAGGGGGCCCCCCTCTCACAGATACGCAGTATTTT. This translates into CASSLGQGGGPPLTDTQYF.

This clonotype was counted a few times. The V gene is TRBV7-9, the J gene TRBJ2-1; either TRBD1 or TRBD2 may supply D (6 bases each). This CDR3 has 14 residues. V lost 5 bases and J lost 7, with 15 bases in between. From germline, CDR1 is SEHNR and CDR2 FQNEAQ (reference sequence). The CDR3 DNA reads as TGTGCCAGCAGCCCGCGGGACACCTCTAATGAGCAGTTCTTC. Its translation is CASSPRDTSNEQFF.

This clonotype has just a few counts. The gene calls are TRBV20-1 and TRBJ2-7; 7 bases map to TRBD2. The CDR3 covers 15 residues. Germline V lookup: CDR1 DFQATT, CDR2 SNEGSKA (reference sequence). The junction had 6 bases not matched to a gene; V was cut back by 1 base and J by 0 bases. In nucleotides, the CDR3 is TGCAGTGCTAGAGTACTAGCGATGAACTCCTACGAGCAGTACTTC. This translates into CSARVLAMNSYEQYF.

CDR3: CASARDYLADTQYF. CDR3 DNA sequence: TGTGCCAGCGCCCGGGACTACCTTGCAGATACGCAGTATTTT. This sequence joins TRBV2 and TRBJ2-3, with TRBD2 matching over 7 bases. The CDR3 loop spans 14 amino acids. The V gene's germline CDR1 is SNHLY and CDR2 FYNNEI. Trimming at V came to 8 bases and at J to 4 bases, leaving 9 bases not matched to a gene.

DNA for the CDR3: TGTGCCAGCGGGGAGGACGGGGTGAACACTGAAGCTTTCTTT. Translating it yields CASGEDGVNTEAFF. The V call is TRBV12-3 or TRBV12-4, the J call TRBJ1-1; D is unresolved. This CDR3 has 14 amino acids. V was pared by 8 bases and J by 0 bases, with 13 bases between.

The CDR3 nucleotides are TGTGCCAGCAGAAACAGGGGAGAGACCCAGTACTTC. Translated, it gives CASRNRGETQYF. The gene calls are TRBV27 and TRBJ2-5; 7 bases line up with TRBD1. CDR1 MNHEY and CDR2 SMNVEV come from the germline V gene (reference sequence). Trimming took 6 bases from V and 4 from J; bases not matched to a gene: 2. The CDR3 runs to 12 residues.

The chain is built from TRBV4-3 and TRBJ1-1, with TRBD1 as a possible D gene (5 bases). CDR3 size: 15 residues. From germline, CDR1 is LGHNA and CDR2 YSLEER. The germline V and J ends were trimmed by 3 bases and 1 base, with 12 bases remaining between them. Here the CDR3 reads CASSQDTRGNTEAFF. For the CDR3, the DNA is TGCGCCAGCAGCCAGGACACTAGGGGGAACACTGAAGCTTTCTTT.

Here the CDR3 DNA reads TGTGCCAGCAGTTACGCACGCCGACAGGGGGCTATAGATACGCAGTATTTT. As protein: CASSYARRQGAIDTQYF. This sequence joins TRBV6-6 and TRBJ2-3; 10 positions agree with TRBD1. The junction had 10 bases not matched to a gene; V was cut back by 2 bases and J by 5 bases. The CDR3 has 17 residues. The germline V gene has CDR1 MNHNY and CDR2 SVGAGI (reference sequence).

This clonotype has only a few counts. The V and J genes are TRBV29-1 and TRBJ2-6, with D unclear. Germline CDR1 is SQVTM and CDR2 is ANQGSEA. The CDR3 loop spans 12 amino acids. The V end was cut by 7 bases, the J end by 4 bases, with 8 bases between. CDR3 coding DNA: TGCAGCGGGACCTCCGGGGCCAACGTCCTGACTTTC. This gives the protein CSGTSGANVLTF.

The sample holds a few counts of this clonotype. The V gene is TRBV27, the J gene TRBJ2-3, with TRBD2 matching over 7 bases. With V trimmed by 4 bases and J by 0 bases, 4 bases remained unmatched. The CDR3 has 15 residues. Germline V CDR1 and CDR2: MNHEY, SMNVEV (reference sequence). CDR3 sequence reads: CASSWGGSSTDTQYF. CDR3 bases: TGTGCCAGCAGTTGGGGGGGATCTAGCACAGATACGCAGTATTTT.